These 23 T cell receptor beta chains were sequenced from one sample in a study of sequential checkpoint blockade in melanoma. Assay used: immunoSEQ multiplex PCR; TCRdb lists only in-frame clones, some missing. The sample records around 6,000 clones, roughly a fifth being singletons. The treatment was: randomized to nivolumab then ipilimumab (arm A) or the reverse (arm B). This specimen consisted of tumor tissue (inferred from file names), obtained from a patient given nivolumab and ipilimumab in sequence. These receptors were taken from a human donor with melanoma.

The genes are TRBV14 and TRBJ1-6; the D gene is possibly TRBD1 (6 bases). V was trimmed by 0 bases and J by 5 bases, leaving 11 bases between them. CDR3 length: 16 amino acids. CDR1 is SGHDN, CDR2 FVKESK, per germline. CDR3 protein: CASSQDRYRDNSPLHF. The DNA of the CDR3 is TGTGCCAGCAGCCAAGATAGATACAGGGATAATTCACCCCTCCACTTT.

V and J are TRBV12-2 and TRBJ2-5. TRBV12-2 constitutes a pseudogene. This CDR3 spans 21 amino acids. The DNA of the CDR3 is TGTGCAAGTCGCTTAGCCCTCGTCCCGGTCGCACCTCAACAACCGCAAGAGACCCAGTACTTC. Protein sequence: CASRLALVPVAPQQPQETQYF.

This clone is deemed medium-sized. This sequence joins TRBV4-1 and TRBJ1-5; TRBD1 might be the D (5 bases). The germline V gene has CDR1 MGHRA and CDR2 YSYEKL. The ends were cut back, 1 base at V and 5 bases at J, with 9 bases in the middle. The CDR3 length is 14 residues. The CDR3 sequence is CASSQVAGHQPQHF. CDR3 in DNA: TGCGCCAGCAGCCAAGTCGCAGGGCATCAGCCCCAGCATTTT.

This clone was counted many times. This sequence joins TRBV1 and TRBJ1-2; TRBD1, the D gene given by the table, was not confirmed from the DNA. TRBV1 is classified as a pseudogene. CDR3 length equals 13 residues. The DNA for the CDR3 is TGCGCCAGCAGCCAAGGGACAGCCTATGGCTACACCTTC. It translates to CASSQGTAYGYTF.

This clone was recorded many times. Residues arising from an ambiguous or unread base are written as X. The CDR3 loop is CAWXGGRGGAWTGELFF. The CDR3, as DNA: TGTGCCTGGATKGGTGGKCGCGGGGGGGCTTGGACCGGGGAGCTGTTTTTT. This chain uses TRBV30 with TRBJ2-2, with 9 bases that match TRBD2. This CDR3 contains 17 residues. Germline values: CDR1 GTSNPN, CDR2 SVGIG (reference sequence). V was clipped by 4 bases and J by 5 bases; unmatched bases: 14.

This clone ranks as medium-sized. The V call is TRBV4-1, the J call TRBJ2-6; possible D gene TRBD1, 6 bases. Trimming took off 3 bases at V and 0 bases at J, with 24 bases between the two ends. The CDR3 has 21 residues. Germline V gene lookup returns CDR1 MGHRA and CDR2 YSYEKL. In DNA, the CDR3 is TGCGCCAGCAGCCATTTATGGGGGCCCACCAATCTAGACTCTGGGGCCAACGTCCTGACTTTC. This gives the protein CASSHLWGPTNLDSGANVLTF.

The J gene is TRBJ2-2, the V gene TRBV27; the match to TRBD2 covers 13 bases. This CDR3 has 17 amino acids. Germline V gene lookup returns CDR1 MNHEY and CDR2 SMNVEV (reference sequence). V gave up 2 bases and J gave up 7 bases; unmatched junction bases: 7. CDR3 region: CASSLETSGGYGGELFF. As DNA, the CDR3 is TGTGCCAGCAGTTTAGAGACTAGCGGGGGGTACGGCGGGGAGCTGTTTTTT.

This clone has just a few counts. The V and J genes are TRBV6-8 and TRBJ1-1; D gene uncertain. CDR3 length equals 12 residues. Germline CDR1 is MNHGY and CDR2 is SAAAGT. Trimming stripped 4 bases from V and 8 bases from J, with 11 bases between. This CDR3 is CASSFTGQEAFF. CDR3 DNA sequence: TGTGCCAGCAGTTTTACCGGGCAGGAAGCTTTCTTT.

This clone was found many times. The rearrangement joins TRBV11-3 to TRBJ2-1; D is perhaps TRBD2 (6 bases). With 5 bases removed from V and 9 bases from J, the gap between germline ends came to 17 bases. The germline gives CDR1 SGHNT, CDR2 YENEEA. The CDR3 has 14 residues. The CDR3 region has the DNA TGTGCCAGCAGCCTCCATCCGGGACTTGGTGAGCAGTTCTTC. Encoded protein: CASSLHPGLGEQFF.

This clone was detected only a few times. This chain uses TRBV6-8 with TRBJ2-7; D gene unclear. The CDR3 has 13 residues. V was clipped by 0 bases and J by 5 bases, with 8 bases between them. Germline CDR1 MNHGY, CDR2 SAAAGT. The CDR3 region is CASSYSRLDEQYF. CDR3 in DNA: TGTGCCAGCAGTTACTCGCGTTTAGACGAGCAGTACTTC.

The rearrangement joins TRBV19 to TRBJ1-3, with D hard to call. Between the trimmed V and J ends, which lost 5 bases and 0 bases, there was a span of 14 bases. The CDR3 runs 16 residues. Germline CDR1 is LNHDA and CDR2 is SQIVND (reference sequence). DNA for the CDR3: TGTGCCAGTAGTCGCTGGAGTTCATTCTCTGGAAACACCATATATTTT. It is translated as CASSRWSSFSGNTIYF.

The V gene is TRBV6-8, the J gene TRBJ2-2, with 8 bases fitting TRBD2. Per germline, CDR1 MNHGY and CDR2 SAAAGT. The CDR3 is made up of 13 amino acids. J was trimmed by 3 bases and V by 7 bases; bases with no gene match: 1. The CDR3 protein is CASNGGDTGELFF. CDR3 nucleotide sequence: TGTGCCAGCAACGGGGGGGACACCGGGGAGCTGTTTTTT.

The genes are TRBV19 and TRBJ1-1; 8 bases map to TRBD1. CDR3 size: 15 residues. V dropped 6 bases and J dropped 5; count of bases not matched to a gene: 11. Germline loops: CDR1 LNHDA, CDR2 SQIVND (reference sequence). CDR3 nucleotides: TGTGCCAGTAGCCAAATCAGGGGGCAGATGACTGAAGCTTTCTTT. As protein: CASSQIRGQMTEAFF.

The chain employs TRBV7-5 and TRBJ2-3; the table calls TRBD2, which could not be checked here. TRBV7-5 is a pseudogene. The CDR3 contains 15 residues. For the CDR3, the DNA is TGTGCCAGCAGCTTAGAAGCATTTGGCACAGATACGCAGTATTTT. Its protein is CASSLEAFGTDTQYF.

This clone was counted between two and nine times. The chain employs TRBV30 and TRBJ1-1, with TRBD1 matching over 7 bases. CDR1 GTSNPN and CDR2 SVGIG come from the germline V gene (reference sequence). The length of the CDR3 is 14 residues. With V trimmed by 3 bases and J by 0 bases, 4 bases remained unmatched. CDR3 nucleotide sequence: TGTGCCTGGAGCTTAGGGACAGTGAACACTGAAGCTTTCTTT. As protein: CAWSLGTVNTEAFF.

The table lists this clone with many counts. The chain couples TRBV11-3 to TRBJ1-6, with 11 positions matching TRBD1. V shed 3 bases, J shed 7 bases, and the junction held 2 bases outside the gene matches. This CDR3 is built from 15 residues. The V gene's germline CDR1 is SGHNT and CDR2 YENEEA. The CDR3 DNA is TGTGCCAGCAGCTTGGGACAGGGGGAAAATTCACCCCTCCACTTT. It encodes CASSLGQGENSPLHF. Full variable domain (rest looked up from reference TRBV11-3 and TRBJ1-6): EAGVVQSPRYKIIEKKQPVAFWCNPISGHNTLYWYLQNLGQGPELLIRYENEEAVDDSQLPKDRFSAERLKGVDSTLKIQPAELGDSAVYLCASSLGQGENSPLHFGNGTRLTVT.

The count of this clone is one. This sequence joins TRBV15 and TRBJ1-1; 10 nucleotides align to TRBD1. The CDR3 is made up of 17 amino acids. V was clipped by 5 bases and J by 1 base; unmatched bases: 10. Per the germline V gene, CDR1 is LNHNV and CDR2 is YYDKDF (reference sequence). The CDR3, as DNA: TGTGCCACCAGCCGAACCGACAGGGGGCGAAGGAACACTGAAGCTTTCTTT. It is translated as CATSRTDRGRRNTEAFF.

This clone counts as medium-sized. The CDR3 is CATSRDYPRVDTQYF. The CDR3 DNA reads TGTGCCACCAGCAGAGATTACCCCCGCGTCGATACGCAGTATTTT. The chain recombines TRBV15 with TRBJ2-3; no clear D. Germline V lookup: CDR1 LNHNV, CDR2 YYDKDF (reference sequence). This CDR3 comprises 15 residues. V was clipped by 0 bases and J by 6 bases, with 13 bases between them.

Sample share makes this clone medium-sized. The chain joins TRBV11-3 to TRBJ1-6, with TRBD1 as a possible D gene (6 bases). V lost 5 bases and J lost 10, with 18 bases in between. Germline V gene sequence: CDR1 SGHNT, CDR2 YENEEA. The CDR3 contains 15 residues. The CDR3 DNA reads as TGTGCCAGCAGCCAAGGGCCCTACGGGGGCTCACCCCTCCACTTT. The encoded protein is CASSQGPYGGSPLHF. Based on the CDR3 plus reference TRBV11-3 and TRBJ1-6, the full variable domain is EAGVVQSPRYKIIEKKQPVAFWCNPISGHNTLYWYLQNLGQGPELLIRYENEEAVDDSQLPKDRFSAERLKGVDSTLKIQPAELGDSAVYLCASSQGPYGGSPLHFGNGTRLTVT.

This clone was detected many times. This chain connects TRBV11-3 to TRBJ2-7, with 8 bases matching TRBD1. V gave up 5 bases and J gave up 4 bases; unmatched junction bases: 13. The V gene's germline CDR1 is SGHNT and CDR2 YENEEA. The length of the CDR3 is 16 residues. The CDR3 nucleotides read TGTGCCAGCAGCCCCGAGTTCGAGACAGGGGATTACGAGCAGTACTTC. Amino acid sequence: CASSPEFETGDYEQYF.

This clone has at least ten counts. CDR3 bases: TGTGCCAGCAGCTTAGGGGACAGCAATCAGCCCCAGCATTTT. Protein sequence: CASSLGDSNQPQHF. The rearrangement links TRBV11-3 to TRBJ1-5; D is possibly TRBD1 (5 bases). Deletions cut 1 base from V and 1 base from J, with 5 bases between. Germline CDR1 is SGHNT and CDR2 is YENEEA. The length of the CDR3 is 14 residues.

This clone was seen at least ten times. The chain couples TRBV11-3 to TRBJ2-5, with 14 bases that match TRBD2. Germline values: CDR1 SGHNT, CDR2 YENEEA. The CDR3 is made up of 19 amino acids. V lost 3 bases to trimming and J lost 0 bases; unmatched junction nucleotides: 9. CDR3 coding DNA: TGTGCCAGCAGCTTTGGCGGGACTAGCGGGGGCCTGTACCAAGAGACCCAGTACTTC. Encoded protein: CASSFGGTSGGLYQETQYF.

This clone was picked up many times. V and J are TRBV6-8 and TRBJ2-1; a possible D gene is TRBD2 (5 bases). The V gene lost 6 bases and the J gene lost 5 bases, with 11 bases spanning the gap. Germline V gene data show CDR1 as MNHGY and CDR2 as SAAAGT. The CDR3 consists of 13 residues. As DNA, the CDR3 is TGTGCCAGCAGCCGTAACGGGGACAATGAGCAGTTCTTC. Translation: CASSRNGDNEQFF.